Sequencing of this T cell receptor (beta chain) was carried out in a study of cytomegalovirus exposure and HLA in healthy donors. The germline V gene has CDR1 MNHEY and CDR2 SMNVEV (reference sequence). J was trimmed by 6 bases and V by 5 bases; bases with no gene match: 8. There are 15 residues in the CDR3. Primers: 60 Vbeta forward and 13 Jbeta reverse. Data came from immunoSEQ multiplex PCR; TCRdb stores just in-frame clones and leaves some out. Of about 130,000 clones listed, about three quarters are singletons. Sequenced material: PBMCs. The rearrangement uses TRBV27 and TRBJ2-5; the match to TRBD1 covers 11 bases. The TCR was taken from a woman aged 55-69 years in good health and CMV-seropositive. CDR3 protein: CASSAGTGGRQTQYF. CDR3 in DNA: TGTGCCAGCAGTGCCGGGACAGGGGGTAGGCAGACCCAGTACTTC.